These 30 T cell receptor beta chains originate from one sample sequenced in a study of blood T cell repertoires in COVID-19 (TCRdb year 2020). Receptors were amplified or captured by the immunoSEQ multiplex PCR assay. The clones in this table, taken by TCRdb from immuneACCESS, are in-frame only. Not every clone is retained; where verified, under half of the shortfall comes from an unresolved V gene, and the cause of the rest is unknown. The sample data list over 100,000 clones, and 91% of these were observed just once. The ten largest clonotypes hold around 6% of the sample. Sample: peripheral blood. The receptors were gathered from a human donor in a cohort sampled during active COVID-19.

V gene TRBV7-8 combines with J gene TRBJ1-1; D is perhaps TRBD1 (6 bases). V lost 5 bases and J 5 bases, leaving 18 bases between the germline ends. Germline V gives CDR1 SGHVS, CDR2 FQNEAQ. The CDR3 is made up of 15 amino acids. CDR3 loop: CASSPNREKVTEAFF. Written as DNA, the CDR3 is TGTGCCAGCAGCCCAAACAGGGAGAAGGTAACTGAAGCTTTCTTT.

This rearrangement joins TRBV5-1 to TRBJ2-7; 12 bases line up with TRBD2. V lost 0 bases to trimming and J lost 2 bases; unmatched junction nucleotides: 15. From germline, CDR1 is SGHRS and CDR2 YFSETQ. The length of the CDR3 is 20 residues. The CDR3 DNA reads as TGCGCCAGCAGCTTGGGGCCAGCCAGCTGGACTAGCGGGAACACCTACGAGCAGTACTTC. This translates into CASSLGPASWTSGNTYEQYF.

This chain links TRBV27 with TRBJ2-7; possibly TRBD1 for D (5 bases). Germline lookup yields CDR1 MNHEY and CDR2 SMNVEV (reference sequence). This CDR3 has 16 amino acids. V shed 3 bases and J shed 0 bases, with 15 bases lying between them. The CDR3 DNA follows: TGTGCCAGCAGTTTTGGACATGAACCATACTCCTACGAGCAGTACTTC. Amino acids: CASSFGHEPYSYEQYF.

As DNA, the CDR3 is TGTGCCAGCTCACCGCCTCCTAGCGGGAGCAGTGAGCAGTTCTTC. This translates into CASSPPPSGSSEQFF. The rearrangement links TRBV18 to TRBJ2-1; 10 bases line up with TRBD2. The CDR3 is 15 amino acids. Per germline, CDR1 KGHSH and CDR2 LQKENI. With 3 bases clipped from V and 9 bases from J, the junction kept 8 bases outside the gene matches.

The V gene is TRBV11-2, the J gene TRBJ2-5; D uncertain. The CDR3 is 14 residues long. From germline, CDR1 is SGHAT and CDR2 FQNNGV. Trimming removed 4 bases from V and 1 base from J, with 10 bases in between. The CDR3 sequence: CASSSPESQETQYF. CDR3 in DNA: TGTGCCAGCAGCTCCCCCGAGTCCCAAGAGACCCAGTACTTC.

The chain has TRBV27 and TRBJ2-7; 8 bases fit TRBD1. Germline V gene data show CDR1 as MNHEY and CDR2 as SMNVEV (reference sequence). V gave up 7 bases and J gave up 2 bases; unmatched junction bases: 13. The CDR3 length is 16 residues. In nucleotides, the CDR3 is TGTGCCAGCACCAAAAAGGGGACAGGCGTCGCCTACGAGCAGTACTTC. Its translation: CASTKKGTGVAYEQYF.

Regarding this clone: This same CDR3 is encoded by further DNA sequences in the sample. The chain is built from TRBV4-3 and TRBJ1-4; D is unclear. The CDR3 covers 16 residues. The germline V gene encodes CDR1 LGHNA and CDR2 YSLEER. Trimming took 0 bases from V and 7 from J, leaving 15 bases between them. The CDR3 loop is CASSQDPGGQSEKLFF. CDR3 sequence (DNA): TGCGCCAGCAGCCAAGATCCAGGAGGCCAGAGTGAAAAACTGTTTTTT.

V and J are TRBV11-2 and TRBJ2-1; TRBD1 matches 10 bases. Losses at the gene ends were 5 bases for V and 10 bases for J; bases not matched to a gene: 14. CDR1 is SGHAT and CDR2 is FQNNGV in the germline V gene. The CDR3 length is 16 residues. The CDR3 loop is CASSPRQGAFQGEQFF. CDR3 bases: TGTGCCAGCAGCCCCAGACAGGGGGCGTTTCAAGGGGAGCAGTTCTTC.

V and J are TRBV5-1 and TRBJ1-4; 7 bases are a match to TRBD1. This CDR3 contains 17 residues. Germline V gives CDR1 SGHRS, CDR2 YFSETQ. V was clipped by 4 bases and J by 7 bases; unmatched bases: 16. CDR3 sequence reads: CASSPSGGRDFTEKLFF. The CDR3 bases are TGCGCCAGCAGCCCCTCAGGGGGTCGGGACTTTACTGAAAAACTGTTTTTT.

The CDR3 DNA reads TGTGCCAGCAGTTCCTATCTAGCGGATACGCAGTATTTT. Translating gives CASSSYLADTQYF. This rearrangement joins TRBV12-3 or TRBV12-4 to TRBJ2-3, with D maybe TRBD2 (6 bases). The CDR3 sequence is 13 residues long. V lost 4 bases and J lost 6, with 11 bases in between.

The DNA for the CDR3 is TGTGCCAGCAGTCTGGGGACAGGCCCCTACAATGAGCAGTTCTTC. It translates to CASSLGTGPYNEQFF. The chain combines TRBV28 with TRBJ2-1; TRBD1 matches 8 bases. The CDR3 runs 15 residues. Looked up from germline, CDR1 is MDHEN and CDR2 is SYDVKM. The V gene end was trimmed by 5 bases and the J gene end by 2 bases; junction bases not matched to a gene: 5.

The CDR3 DNA is TGTGCCTGGAGTGAGACAGGGGGAAGCACAGATACGCAGTATTTT. Encoded protein: CAWSETGGSTDTQYF. This chain connects TRBV30 to TRBJ2-3; 9 nucleotides agree with TRBD1. Trimming cost V 1 base and J 0 bases; bases outside gene matches: 2. CDR1 is GTSNPN and CDR2 is SVGIG in the germline V gene (reference sequence). The CDR3 loop spans 15 amino acids.

This clone has just one count. The rearrangement joins TRBV6-2 or TRBV6-3 to TRBJ2-7; 15 bases match TRBD2. Germline assignment: CDR1 MNHEY and CDR2 SVGEGT. The V and J ends lost 6 bases and 1 base, in that order; junction bases with no gene match: 4. The CDR3 contains 16 residues. DNA of the CDR3: TGTGCCAGCAGCGGACTAGCGGGAGGGCCGTCCTACGAGCAGTACTTC. Translated: CASSGLAGGPSYEQYF.

In its sample, this clone was seen a few times. This chain links TRBV9 with TRBJ1-1, with D tentatively TRBD1 (5 bases). The CDR3 loop spans 14 amino acids. Germline V gene lookup returns CDR1 SGDLS and CDR2 YYNGEE. The V gene lost 7 bases and the J gene lost 2 bases, with 15 bases spanning the gap. The chain's CDR3 is CASRKGLLNTEAFF. The CDR3 DNA follows: TGTGCCAGCCGTAAGGGACTACTAAACACTGAAGCTTTCTTT.

The chain uses TRBV6-6 and TRBJ1-5, with D perhaps matching TRBD1 (6 bases). This CDR3 is 17 amino acids long. The germline gives CDR1 MNHNY, CDR2 SVGAGI (reference sequence). V lost 5 bases, J lost 0 bases, and 17 bases lay in between. In DNA, the CDR3 is TGTGCCAGCAGTCGAACCGGGACACCAAATAGCAATCAGCCCCAGCATTTT. It specifies CASSRTGTPNSNQPQHF.

The V gene is TRBV27, the J gene TRBJ2-3; the D is unclear. Germline V CDR1 and CDR2: MNHEY, SMNVEV (reference sequence). The CDR3 sequence is 14 residues long. V was trimmed by 1 base and J by 2 bases, leaving 7 bases between them. The CDR3 protein is CASSLWQATDTQYF. CDR3 bases: TGTGCCAGCAGTTTATGGCAGGCCACAGATACGCAGTATTTT.

This chain uses TRBV4-3 with TRBJ2-7, with D possibly being TRBD2 (5 bases). Trimming removed 1 base at V and 4 bases at J, with 14 bases between. Per germline, CDR1 LGHNA and CDR2 YSLEER. This CDR3 is built from 15 residues. The CDR3 region is CASSQGWRKGYEQYF. As DNA, the CDR3 is TGCGCCAGCAGCCAAGGGTGGAGGAAAGGATACGAGCAGTACTTC.

V and J are TRBV5-1 and TRBJ2-7; 7 bases align to TRBD2. From germline, CDR1 is SGHRS and CDR2 YFSETQ. CDR3 length: 15 residues. V shed 2 bases and J 0 bases; nucleotides not matched to a gene: 5. In DNA, the CDR3 is TGCGCCAGCAGCTTTGGGAGGGGCAACTCCTACGAGCAGTACTTC. Protein sequence: CASSFGRGNSYEQYF.

Only a few counts were recorded for this clone. This chain uses TRBV30 with TRBJ1-2; no definite D call. Between the trimmed V and J ends, which lost 3 bases and 1 base, there was a span of 9 bases. The CDR3 has 13 residues. Germline CDR1 GTSNPN, CDR2 SVGIG (reference sequence). Written as DNA, the CDR3 is TGTGCCTGGAGGGGCAGTCATAACTATGGCTACACCTTC. Encoded protein: CAWRGSHNYGYTF. Looking up the rest from reference TRBV30 and TRBJ1-2 gives the full variable domain: SQTIHQWPATLVQPVGSPLSLECTVEGTSNPNLYWYRQAAGRGLQLLFYSVGIGQISSEVPQNLSASRPQDRQFILSSKKLLLSDSGFYLCAWRGSHNYGYTFGSGTRLTVV.

The gene calls are TRBV3-1 (or the pseudogene TRBV3-2) and TRBJ2-7; tentative D call: TRBD2 (6 bases). CDR1 and CDR2 from the germline V gene are LGHDT and YNNKEL (reference sequence). The CDR3 has 15 amino acids. V lost 0 bases to trimming and J lost 2 bases, with 11 bases between them. In DNA form, the CDR3 reads TGTGCCAGCAGCCAAGAAGGGATAGCGGCCTACGAGCAGTACTTC. This encodes CASSQEGIAAYEQYF.

This chain connects TRBV6-6 to TRBJ1-1, with D perhaps matching TRBD1 (5 bases). This CDR3 contains 16 residues. The germline V gene encodes CDR1 MNHNY and CDR2 SVGAGI (reference sequence). V shed 2 bases and J shed 2 bases, with 15 bases lying between them. In nucleotides, the CDR3 is TGTGCCAGCAGTTACCTTTGGGGGGATCCTAACACTGAAGCTTTCTTT. This translates into CASSYLWGDPNTEAFF.

V is TRBV4-3 and J is TRBJ1-5; TRBD1 might be the D (6 bases). V lost 3 bases, J lost 4 bases, and 10 bases lay in between. Germline V gene sequence: CDR1 LGHNA, CDR2 YSLEER. The CDR3 contains 14 residues. The CDR3: CASSQGQNNQPQHF. CDR3 nucleotides: TGCGCCAGCAGCCAGGGACAAAATAATCAGCCCCAGCATTTT.

DNA for the CDR3: TGCGCCAGCAGCTGGGACATCACCTCTGGAAACACCATATATTTT. It is translated as CASSWDITSGNTIYF. The chain employs TRBV4-3 and TRBJ1-3, with D perhaps matching TRBD1 (6 bases). Germline lookup yields CDR1 LGHNA and CDR2 YSLEER. V was shortened by 5 bases and J by 0 bases, with 11 bases between the two germline ends. This CDR3 contains 15 residues.

The chain has TRBV4-3 and TRBJ1-2; unclear D gene. The germline V gene has CDR1 LGHNA and CDR2 YSLEER. The CDR3 length is 15 residues. The V and J ends lost 4 bases and 6 bases respectively, with 18 bases between them. In DNA, the CDR3 is TGCGCCAGCAGCCCCCTGGAGGGTCTTTTCCATGGCTACACCTTC. As protein: CASSPLEGLFHGYTF.

This chain joins TRBV28 and TRBJ2-3, with 9 bases matching TRBD2. With 2 bases clipped from V and 1 base from J, the junction kept 7 bases outside the gene matches. Germline V gives CDR1 MDHEN, CDR2 SYDVKM. CDR3 length: 17 residues. The CDR3 protein is CASSLAGGPVGTDTQYF. DNA for the CDR3: TGTGCCAGCAGTTTAGCGGGAGGGCCAGTTGGCACAGATACGCAGTATTTT.

This clone was seen once. V usage is TRBV5-5 and J usage is TRBJ2-1, with 10 bases fitting TRBD1. V was pared by 2 bases and J by 2 bases, with 4 bases of the junction left unmatched. The CDR3 loop spans 16 amino acids. The germline gives CDR1 SGHKS, CDR2 YYEKEE (reference sequence). As DNA, the CDR3 is TGTGCCAGCAGCTTCACCGGGACAGGGGCCTACAATGAGCAGTTCTTC. It is translated as CASSFTGTGAYNEQFF.

This clone was seen a single time. The rearrangement joins TRBV19 to TRBJ2-1; 8 nucleotides agree with TRBD2. Germline V gene sequence: CDR1 LNHDA, CDR2 SQIVND (reference sequence). The CDR3 sequence is 15 residues long. V gave up 6 bases and J gave up 4 bases; unmatched junction bases: 8. CDR3 in amino acids: CASRGAGDRYNEQFF. The CDR3, as DNA: TGTGCCAGTAGAGGAGCGGGAGATAGATACAATGAGCAGTTCTTC.

This CDR3 is CASGPRPGTNYGYTF. The CDR3 DNA follows: TGTGCCAGCGGGCCCAGGCCCGGTACTAACTATGGCTACACCTTC. V and J are TRBV27 and TRBJ1-2; D gene ambiguous. CDR3 length equals 15 residues. The ends were cut back, 8 bases at V and 0 bases at J, with 16 bases in the middle. In germline, CDR1 is MNHEY, CDR2 SMNVEV (reference sequence).

The chain joins TRBV5-6 to TRBJ1-1; D is ambiguous. V was cut by 1 base and J by 0 bases, with 16 bases left in between. CDR3 length: 17 residues. CDR1 and CDR2 (germline): SGHDT, YYEEEE. CDR3 residues: CASSLRGYLLLNTEAFF. CDR3 coding DNA: TGTGCCAGCAGCTTGAGAGGGTACCTCTTATTGAACACTGAAGCTTTCTTT.

The V gene is TRBV4-2, the J gene TRBJ2-7; 7 nucleotides agree with TRBD2. The CDR3 extends over 15 amino acids. From germline, CDR1 is LGHNA and CDR2 YNFKEQ. The V gene end was trimmed by 0 bases and the J gene end by 3 bases; junction bases not matched to a gene: 5. DNA for the CDR3: TGTGCCAGCAGCCAAGATGACCGCGGGAGCTACGAGCAGTACTTC. This gives the protein CASSQDDRGSYEQYF.